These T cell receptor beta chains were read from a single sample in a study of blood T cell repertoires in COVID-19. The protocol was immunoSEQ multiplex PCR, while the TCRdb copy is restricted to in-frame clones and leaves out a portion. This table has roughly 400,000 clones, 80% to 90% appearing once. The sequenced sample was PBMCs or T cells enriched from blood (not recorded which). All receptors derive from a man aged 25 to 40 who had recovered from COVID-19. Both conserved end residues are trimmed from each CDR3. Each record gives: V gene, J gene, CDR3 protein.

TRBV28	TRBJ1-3	ASREDGYSGNTIY
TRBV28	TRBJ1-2	ASSLAEGYT
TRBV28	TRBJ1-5	ASSLRGLVGHQPQH
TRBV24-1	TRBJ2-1	ATSARRDYNEQF
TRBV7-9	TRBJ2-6	ASSLVPDRGHSGANVLT
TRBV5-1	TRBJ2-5	ASQKTGTQETQY
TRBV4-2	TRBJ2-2	ASSHEGTGANTGELF
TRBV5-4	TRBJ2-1	ASSWRGGEKQF
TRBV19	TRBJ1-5	ASSADRGSNQPQH
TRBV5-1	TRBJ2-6	ASTLQGSSGANVLT
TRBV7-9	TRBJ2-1	ASSPGDEQF
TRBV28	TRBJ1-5	ASSRLTGRQPQH
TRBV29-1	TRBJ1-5	SVEEVNGKPQH
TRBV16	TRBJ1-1	ASSQSGGGGTEAF
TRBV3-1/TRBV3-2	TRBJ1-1	ASSRGRGGTEAF
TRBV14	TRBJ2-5	ASSLRGRGTQY
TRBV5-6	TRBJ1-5	ASTRTGEGQPQH
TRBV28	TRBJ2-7	ASTKTSGSSYEQY
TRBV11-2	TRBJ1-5	ASSLEYGQPQH
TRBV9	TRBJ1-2	ASSLDRGYGYT
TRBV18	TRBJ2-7	ASSPFEGAFSEQY
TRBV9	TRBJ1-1	ASSEGQTSTEAF
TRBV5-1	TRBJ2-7	ATKDPGSYEQY
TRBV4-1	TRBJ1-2	ASSRTGNYGYT
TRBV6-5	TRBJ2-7	ASSYSRDRGSYEQY
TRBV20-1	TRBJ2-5	SARTGN
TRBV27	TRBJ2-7	ASSRLAGLRGNGYEQY
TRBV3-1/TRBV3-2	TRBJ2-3	ASSQGGNTDTQY
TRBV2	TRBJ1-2	ASSESSGYT
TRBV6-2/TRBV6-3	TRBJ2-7	ASSYRRGAYEQY
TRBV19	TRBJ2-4	ASSLGGVAKNIQY
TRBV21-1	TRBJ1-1	ASSKRQGARTEAF